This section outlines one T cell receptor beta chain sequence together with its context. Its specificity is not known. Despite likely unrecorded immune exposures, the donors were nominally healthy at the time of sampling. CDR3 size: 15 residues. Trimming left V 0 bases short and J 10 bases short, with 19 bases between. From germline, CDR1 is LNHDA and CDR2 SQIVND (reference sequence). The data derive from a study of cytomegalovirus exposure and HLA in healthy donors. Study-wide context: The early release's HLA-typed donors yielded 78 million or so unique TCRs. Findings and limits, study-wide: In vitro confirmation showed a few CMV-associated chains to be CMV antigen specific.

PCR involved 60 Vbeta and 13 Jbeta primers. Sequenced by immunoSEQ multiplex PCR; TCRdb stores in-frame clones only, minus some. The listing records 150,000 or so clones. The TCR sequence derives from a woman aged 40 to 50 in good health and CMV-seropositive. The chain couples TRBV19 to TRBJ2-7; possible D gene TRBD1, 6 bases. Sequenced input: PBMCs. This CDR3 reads CASSIDPRQGQPQYF. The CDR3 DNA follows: TGTGCCAGTAGTATAGATCCACGGCAGGGGCAGCCCCAGTACTTC.